This section outlines one T cell receptor (beta chain) sequence together with its context. The antigen remains undetermined. This sample was included in a study of cytomegalovirus exposure and HLA in healthy donors. General observations from the study: An ancestry cluster, one associated with Asian ancestry, reportedly showed fewer N-insertions than the approximately 670-donor mean in a later analysis. Segments of the TCR beta V type were, in most cases, productive about 87% or about 30% of the time in an earlier analysis.

This PCR relied on a set of 60 Vbeta primers and 13 Jbeta primers. In the original analysis: Counted up in a later analysis, unique TCR beta chains came to 60 million to 95 million, with some 11 million shared. Some clones are missing from TCRdb's copy, which holds only in-frame ones; the method was immunoSEQ multiplex PCR. That table gives V, J and clone size, and the DNA gave D and trimming. The sample comprises roughly 71,000 clones, 74% of which are singletons, and 11% rests with the top ten. This donor's CMV serostatus is unrecorded. CDR1 and CDR2 from the germline V gene are SGHVS and FQNEAQ. CDR3 length: 15 residues. Trimming took 5 bases from V and 7 from J; bases not matched to a gene: 10.

This sequence joins TRBV7-8 and TRBJ1-2; the match to TRBD1 covers 10 bases. The receptor was isolated from a human donor in good health. The sample consisted of PBMCs. For the CDR3, the DNA is TGTGCCAGCAGCCCCCGGGACAGGGGTTTACGTGGCTACACCTTC. It codes for CASSPRDRGLRGYTF.